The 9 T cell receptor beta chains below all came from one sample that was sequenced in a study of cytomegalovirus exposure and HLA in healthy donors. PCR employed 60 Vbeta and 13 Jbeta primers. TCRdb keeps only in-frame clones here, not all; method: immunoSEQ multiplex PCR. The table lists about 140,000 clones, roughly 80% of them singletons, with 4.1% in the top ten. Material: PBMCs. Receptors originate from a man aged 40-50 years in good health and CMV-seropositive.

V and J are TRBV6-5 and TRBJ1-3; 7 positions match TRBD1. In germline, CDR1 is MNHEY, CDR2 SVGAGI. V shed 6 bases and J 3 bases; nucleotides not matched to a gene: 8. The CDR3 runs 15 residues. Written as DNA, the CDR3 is TGTGCCAGCAGACCTACAGGGGTCGTTGGAAACACCATATATTTT. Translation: CASRPTGVVGNTIYF.

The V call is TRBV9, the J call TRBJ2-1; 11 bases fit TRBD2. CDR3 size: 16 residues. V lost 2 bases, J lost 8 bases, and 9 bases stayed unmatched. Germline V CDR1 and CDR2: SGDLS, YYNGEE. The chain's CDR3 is CASSVTSGRIIDEQFF. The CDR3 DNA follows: TGTGCCAGCAGCGTTACTAGCGGGAGAATTATCGATGAGCAGTTCTTC.

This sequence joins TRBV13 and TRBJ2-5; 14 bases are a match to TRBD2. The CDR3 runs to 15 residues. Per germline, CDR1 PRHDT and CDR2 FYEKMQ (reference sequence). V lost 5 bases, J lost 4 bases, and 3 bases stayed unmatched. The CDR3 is CASSPGLAGAETQYF. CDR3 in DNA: TGTGCCAGCAGCCCGGGACTAGCGGGGGCAGAGACCCAGTACTTC.

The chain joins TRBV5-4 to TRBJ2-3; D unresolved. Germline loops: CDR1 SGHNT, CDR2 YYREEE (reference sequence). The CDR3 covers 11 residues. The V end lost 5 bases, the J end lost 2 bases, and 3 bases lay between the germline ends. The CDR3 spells CASSITDTQYF. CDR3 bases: TGTGCCAGCAGTATCACAGATACGCAGTATTTT.

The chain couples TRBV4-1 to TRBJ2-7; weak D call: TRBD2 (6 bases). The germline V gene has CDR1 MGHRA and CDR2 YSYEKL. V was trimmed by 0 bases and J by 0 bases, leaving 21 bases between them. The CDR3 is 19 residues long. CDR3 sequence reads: CASSQDGGRVAESSYEQYF. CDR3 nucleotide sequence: TGCGCCAGCAGCCAAGATGGGGGTAGGGTAGCGGAAAGCTCCTACGAGCAGTACTTC.

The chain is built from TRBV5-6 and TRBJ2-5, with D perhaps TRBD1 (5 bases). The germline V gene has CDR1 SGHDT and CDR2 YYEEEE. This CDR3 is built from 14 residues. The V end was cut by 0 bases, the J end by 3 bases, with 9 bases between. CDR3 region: CASSLVFREETQYF. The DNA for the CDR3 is TGTGCCAGCAGCTTGGTTTTCAGGGAAGAGACCCAGTACTTC.

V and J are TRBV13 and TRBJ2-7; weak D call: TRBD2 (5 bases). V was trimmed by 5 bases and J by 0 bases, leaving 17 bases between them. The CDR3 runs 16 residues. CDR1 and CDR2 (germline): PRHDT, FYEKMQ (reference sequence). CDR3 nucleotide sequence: TGTGCCAGCAGCCCTAGCCCGATAAGCAGCTCCTACGAGCAGTACTTC. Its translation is CASSPSPISSSYEQYF.

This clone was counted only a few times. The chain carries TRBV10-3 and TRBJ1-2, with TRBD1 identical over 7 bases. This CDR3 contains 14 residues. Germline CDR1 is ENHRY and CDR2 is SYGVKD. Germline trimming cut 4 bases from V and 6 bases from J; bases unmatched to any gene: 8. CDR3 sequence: CAISGGGTGHGYTF. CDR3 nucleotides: TGTGCCATCAGTGGAGGGGGCACAGGCCATGGCTACACCTTC.

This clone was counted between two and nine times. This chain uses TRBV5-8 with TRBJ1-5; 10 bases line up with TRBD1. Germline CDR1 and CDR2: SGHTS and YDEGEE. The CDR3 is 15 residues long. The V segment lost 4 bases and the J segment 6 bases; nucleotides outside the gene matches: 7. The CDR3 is CASSVRQGAVQPQHF. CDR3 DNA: TGTGCCAGCAGCGTTAGACAGGGGGCCGTTCAGCCCCAGCATTTT.